A selection of T cell receptor beta chains follows, all from one sample in a study of cytomegalovirus exposure and HLA in healthy donors. Clones were read by immunoSEQ multiplex PCR, and TCRdb kept only the in-frame ones, dropping some. This table has some 87,000 clones, 60% to 80% appearing once. The sample was PBMCs. The receptors shown here come from a woman aged 50 to 60 in good health and CMV-seropositive. Both conserved end residues are part of each CDR3. A D gene is named only where the DNA matches it firmly. Rows give clone size only sometimes, using once, few, many, or a class for an expanded clone.

v_gene: TRBV5-6
j_gene: TRBJ2-3
abundance: -
d_gene: TRBD1
CDR3aa: CASSSGQVRSTDTQYF
CDR3nt: TGTGCCAGCAGCTCAGGACAGGTCCGTAGCACAGATACGCAGTATTTT

v_gene: TRBV4-3
j_gene: TRBJ2-3
abundance: -
d_gene: -
CDR3aa: CASSQDQVPSTDTQYF
CDR3nt: TGCGCCAGCAGCCAAGATCAGGTGCCCAGCACAGATACGCAGTATTTT

v_gene: TRBV11-2
j_gene: TRBJ1-4
abundance: -
d_gene: TRBD1
CDR3aa: CASSPARSGGNEKLFF
CDR3nt: TGTGCCAGCAGCCCAGCAAGATCAGGGGGCAATGAAAAACTGTTTTTT

v_gene: TRBV27
j_gene: TRBJ2-7
abundance: -
d_gene: TRBD2
CDR3aa: CASSLSGRFFYEQYF
CDR3nt: TGTGCCAGCAGTTTAAGCGGGAGGTTCTTCTACGAGCAGTACTTC

v_gene: TRBV28
j_gene: TRBJ1-2
abundance: few
d_gene: -
CDR3aa: CASSPFRGLGSGYTF
CDR3nt: TGTGCCAGCAGCCCTTTCCGGGGGTTGGGGAGTGGCTACACCTTC

v_gene: TRBV11-2
j_gene: TRBJ2-3
abundance: few
d_gene: TRBD2
CDR3aa: CASSTASGRLGTDTQYF
CDR3nt: TGTGCCAGCAGCACAGCTAGCGGGAGGCTGGGCACAGATACGCAGTATTTT

v_gene: TRBV18
j_gene: TRBJ2-5
abundance: -
d_gene: -
CDR3aa: CASSPSPEETQYF
CDR3nt: TGTGCCAGCTCACCAAGCCCGGAAGAGACCCAGTACTTC

v_gene: TRBV28
j_gene: TRBJ1-1
abundance: -
d_gene: TRBD1
CDR3aa: CASRSPGGLLDTEAFF
CDR3nt: TGTGCCAGCCGATCCCCAGGGGGCCTATTGGACACTGAAGCTTTCTTT

v_gene: TRBV2
j_gene: TRBJ2-1
abundance: -
d_gene: TRBD2
CDR3aa: CASGGTSGRVAEQFF
CDR3nt: TGTGCCAGCGGGGGTACTAGCGGGAGGGTGGCTGAGCAGTTCTTC

v_gene: TRBV7-3
j_gene: TRBJ2-7
abundance: -
d_gene: -
CDR3aa: CSSSLNGAYEQYF
CDR3nt: TGTTCCAGCAGCTTAAACGGGGCCTACGAGCAGTACTTC

v_gene: TRBV11-2
j_gene: TRBJ1-1
abundance: -
d_gene: -
CDR3aa: CASSLAGDTEAFF
CDR3nt: TGTGCCAGCAGCTTAGCAGGGGACACTGAAGCTTTCTTT

v_gene: TRBV4-1
j_gene: TRBJ1-6
abundance: once
d_gene: TRBD1
CDR3aa: CASSQGQGDNSPLHF
CDR3nt: TGCGCCAGCAGTCAAGGACAGGGAGATAATTCACCCCTCCACTTT

v_gene: TRBV30
j_gene: TRBJ2-3
abundance: -
d_gene: -
CDR3aa: CAWTGGIQTDTQYF
CDR3nt: TGTGCCTGGACGGGCGGGATTCAGACAGATACGCAGTATTTT

v_gene: TRBV21-1
j_gene: TRBJ2-2
abundance: -
d_gene: -
CDR3aa: CASSIKDSTGELFF
CDR3nt: TGTGCCAGCAGCATTAAGGACAGCACCGGGGAGCTGTTTTTT

v_gene: TRBV29-1
j_gene: TRBJ2-5
abundance: once
d_gene: -
CDR3aa: CSVEWLQTPGEQYF
CDR3nt: TGCAGCGTTGAATGGCTACAAACCCCTGGAGAGCAGTACTTC

v_gene: TRBV6-5
j_gene: TRBJ2-3
abundance: -
d_gene: -
CDR3aa: CASTKWQGGADTQYF
CDR3nt: TGTGCCAGCACCAAATGGCAGGGTGGGGCAGATACGCAGTATTTT

v_gene: TRBV5-1
j_gene: TRBJ1-4
abundance: -
d_gene: -
CDR3aa: CASSLERNGEKLFF
CDR3nt: TGCGCCAGCAGCTTGGAGCGGAACGGTGAAAAACTGTTTTTT

v_gene: TRBV14
j_gene: TRBJ1-1
abundance: -
d_gene: TRBD1
CDR3aa: CASSQRQGVNTEAFF
CDR3nt: TGTGCCAGCAGCCAACGACAGGGGGTAAACACTGAAGCTTTCTTT

v_gene: TRBV6-5
j_gene: TRBJ2-5
abundance: -
d_gene: -
CDR3aa: CATQGPPQETQYF
CDR3nt: TGTGCCACGCAGGGTCCCCCACAAGAGACCCAGTACTTC

v_gene: TRBV6-5
j_gene: TRBJ1-2
abundance: -
d_gene: -
CDR3aa: CASTGVRDYGYTF
CDR3nt: TGTGCCAGCACGGGTGTGAGAGACTATGGCTACACCTTC

v_gene: TRBV28
j_gene: TRBJ2-7
abundance: -
d_gene: -
CDR3aa: CASSPSGGVYEQYF
CDR3nt: TGTGCCAGCAGTCCCTCGGGGGGCGTCTACGAGCAGTACTTC

v_gene: TRBV19
j_gene: TRBJ2-7
abundance: -
d_gene: -
CDR3aa: CASSSTYSYEQYF
CDR3nt: TGTGCCAGTAGTAGTACTTACTCCTACGAGCAGTACTTC

v_gene: TRBV19
j_gene: TRBJ1-5
abundance: -
d_gene: -
CDR3aa: CASRNLQVNQPQHF
CDR3nt: TGTGCCAGTAGGAACCTACAGGTCAATCAGCCCCAGCATTTT

v_gene: TRBV27
j_gene: TRBJ2-7
abundance: -
d_gene: TRBD2
CDR3aa: CASSFKTSGYEQYF
CDR3nt: TGTGCCAGCAGTTTTAAGACTAGCGGTTACGAGCAGTACTTC

v_gene: TRBV18
j_gene: TRBJ1-1
abundance: -
d_gene: -
CDR3aa: CASSPGREGAEAFF
CDR3nt: TGTGCCAGCTCACCAGGCAGGGAAGGCGCTGAAGCTTTCTTT

v_gene: TRBV6-1
j_gene: TRBJ2-7
abundance: -
d_gene: -
CDR3aa: CASSENPTGEQYF
CDR3nt: TGTGCCAGCAGTGAGAACCCTACAGGTGAGCAGTACTTC

v_gene: TRBV5-1
j_gene: TRBJ2-1
abundance: -
d_gene: -
CDR3aa: CASSLPGVEQFF
CDR3nt: TGCGCCAGCAGCTTGCCAGGGGTCGAGCAGTTCTTC

v_gene: TRBV28
j_gene: TRBJ1-5
abundance: once
d_gene: TRBD1
CDR3aa: CASSSGTGDNQPQHF
CDR3nt: TGTGCCAGCAGTTCCGGGACAGGGGACAATCAGCCCCAGCATTTT

v_gene: TRBV2
j_gene: TRBJ1-4
abundance: -
d_gene: -
CDR3aa: CASSEGAGRVGEKLFF
CDR3nt: TGTGCCAGCAGTGAAGGGGCCGGCAGGGTGGGTGAAAAACTGTTTTTT

v_gene: TRBV2
j_gene: TRBJ2-2
abundance: -
d_gene: TRBD1
CDR3aa: CASVSMGQGTGELFF
CDR3nt: TGTGCCAGCGTTTCGATGGGACAGGGCACCGGGGAGCTGTTTTTT

v_gene: TRBV2
j_gene: TRBJ1-5
abundance: -
d_gene: -
CDR3aa: CASSAEGQGGQPQHF
CDR3nt: TGTGCCAGCAGTGCCGAGGGGCAGGGAGGCCAGCCCCAGCATTTT

v_gene: TRBV27
j_gene: TRBJ1-2
abundance: -
d_gene: TRBD1
CDR3aa: CASSGTEGSGYTF
CDR3nt: TGTGCCAGCAGCGGGACAGAGGGTTCGGGCTACACCTTC

v_gene: TRBV7-9
j_gene: TRBJ2-7
abundance: -
d_gene: TRBD2
CDR3aa: CASSSGRILAENYEQYF
CDR3nt: TGTGCCAGCAGCTCCGGACGCATACTAGCGGAGAACTACGAGCAGTACTTC

v_gene: TRBV7-9
j_gene: TRBJ2-5
abundance: -
d_gene: -
CDR3aa: CASSLAQSSGETQYF
CDR3nt: TGTGCCAGCAGCTTAGCGCAGTCCAGTGGAGAGACCCAGTACTTC

v_gene: TRBV6-1
j_gene: TRBJ1-5
abundance: -
d_gene: TRBD1
CDR3aa: CASSVDRGNQPQHF
CDR3nt: TGTGCCAGCAGTGTAGACAGGGGCAATCAGCCCCAGCATTTT

v_gene: TRBV19
j_gene: TRBJ2-4
abundance: -
d_gene: -
CDR3aa: CASKTDGLAKNIQYF
CDR3nt: TGTGCCAGTAAAACAGATGGATTAGCCAAAAACATTCAGTACTTC

v_gene: TRBV9
j_gene: TRBJ2-7
abundance: medium-sized
d_gene: TRBD1
CDR3aa: CASSDGTGDGYEQYF
CDR3nt: TGTGCCAGCAGCGACGGGACAGGGGATGGGTACGAGCAGTACTTC

v_gene: TRBV2
j_gene: TRBJ1-6
abundance: -
d_gene: TRBD1
CDR3aa: CASTSEGANSPLHF
CDR3nt: TGTGCCAGCACCAGTGAGGGGGCGAATTCACCCCTCCACTTT

v_gene: TRBV6-5
j_gene: TRBJ2-7
abundance: -
d_gene: -
CDR3aa: CASSYSRSNEQYF
CDR3nt: TGTGCCAGCAGTTACTCGAGAAGTAACGAGCAGTACTTC

v_gene: TRBV28
j_gene: TRBJ1-1
abundance: once
d_gene: -
CDR3aa: CASSLVEGLTEAFF
CDR3nt: TGTGCCAGCAGTTTAGTGGAGGGGCTCACTGAAGCTTTCTTT